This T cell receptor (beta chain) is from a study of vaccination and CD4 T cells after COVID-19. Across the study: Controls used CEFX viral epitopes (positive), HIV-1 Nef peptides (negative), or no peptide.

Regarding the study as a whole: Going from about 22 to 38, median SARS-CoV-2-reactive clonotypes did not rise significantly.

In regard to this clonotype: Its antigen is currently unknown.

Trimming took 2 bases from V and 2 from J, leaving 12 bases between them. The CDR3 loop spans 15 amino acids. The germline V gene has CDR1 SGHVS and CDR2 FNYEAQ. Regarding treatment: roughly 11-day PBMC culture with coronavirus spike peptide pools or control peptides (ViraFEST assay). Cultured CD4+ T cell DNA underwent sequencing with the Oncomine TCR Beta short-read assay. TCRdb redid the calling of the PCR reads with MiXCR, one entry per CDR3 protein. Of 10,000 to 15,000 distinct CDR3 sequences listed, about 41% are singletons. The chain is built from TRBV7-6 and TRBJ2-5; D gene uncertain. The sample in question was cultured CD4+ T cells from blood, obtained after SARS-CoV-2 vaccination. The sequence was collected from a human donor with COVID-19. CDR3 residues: CASSLNPITQETQYF. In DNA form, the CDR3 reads TGTGCCAGCAGCTTAAACCCTATAACACAAGAGACCCAGTACTTC.